These 23 T cell receptor beta chains came from one sample sequenced in a study of CD8 T cells in Susac syndrome. The RNA input was roughly 0.45 to 1 ug, and it was reverse transcribed with random hexamers. A single record per CDR3 protein comes from TCRdb applying MiXCR to the immunoSEQ multiplex PCR reads. The sample gives around 280,000 distinct CDR3 sequences, about 92% of which show up once; about 0.063% is in the top ten. The sequenced sample was CD4+ T cells from PBMCs. The receptors were gathered from a human donor with multiple sclerosis.

CDR3 coding DNA: TGTGCCAGCAACCGGCAGGGTCCCGGCTACGAGCAGTACTTC. The encoded protein is CASNRQGPGYEQYF. The chain employs TRBV12-3 or TRBV12-4 and TRBJ2-7; possibly TRBD1 for D (5 bases). The CDR3 runs to 14 residues. V dropped 7 bases and J dropped 3 bases, with 16 bases sitting between them.

This sequence joins TRBV12-3 or TRBV12-4 and TRBJ2-6; 8 bases agree with TRBD1. The CDR3 is made up of 14 amino acids. After removal of 8 bases from V and 1 base from J, the junction contained 1 base not matched to a gene. CDR3 sequence: CASRTGSGANVLTF. The CDR3, as DNA: TGTGCCAGCCGGACAGGGTCTGGGGCCAACGTCCTGACTTTC.

This chain links TRBV7-2 with TRBJ2-3; 7 bases line up with TRBD2. Germline values: CDR1 SGHTA, CDR2 FQGNSA. The V segment lost 4 bases and the J segment 1 base; nucleotides outside the gene matches: 8. This CDR3 spans 16 amino acids. The CDR3 DNA sequence: TGTGCCAGCAGCTCTCCTCTAGCGGCCCGCACAGATACGCAGTATTTT. Translated: CASSSPLAARTDTQYF.

The chain carries TRBV20-1 and TRBJ2-3; D is unresolved. Trimming removed 3 bases at V and 3 bases at J, with 10 bases between. The CDR3 spans 13 residues. Germline CDR1 is DFQATT and CDR2 is SNEGSKA (reference sequence). CDR3 nucleotides: TGCAGTGCTAGTAGCCAGTGGACAGATACGCAGTATTTT. It specifies CSASSQWTDTQYF.

The chain links TRBV7-9 to TRBJ2-7, with TRBD1 matching 8 bases. The CDR3 covers 17 residues. V shed 5 bases, J shed 2 bases, and the junction held 14 bases outside the gene matches. CDR1 and CDR2 (germline): SEHNR, FQNEAQ (reference sequence). CDR3 nucleotide sequence: TGTGCCAGCAGCCCCGACTTGTGGGACAGGAGGACCTACGAGCAGTACTTC. Protein product: CASSPDLWDRRTYEQYF.

J is TRBJ1-5 and V is TRBV20-1, with 7 bases lining up with TRBD1. J was trimmed by 3 bases and V by 2 bases; bases with no gene match: 10. The CDR3 sequence is 16 residues long. The germline CDR1 and CDR2 sequences are DFQATT and SNEGSKA (reference sequence). The CDR3 nucleotides read TGCAGTGCTAGATCCAGGGGGTGGCCCCTCAATCAGCCCCAGCATTTT. Translated, it gives CSARSRGWPLNQPQHF.

This clonotype appeared a single time. This chain links TRBV4-1 with TRBJ2-1; TRBD2 might be the D (6 bases). V dropped 1 base and J dropped 5 bases, with 15 bases sitting between them. The CDR3 consists of 16 residues. Per germline, CDR1 MGHRA and CDR2 YSYEKL. The CDR3 DNA sequence: TGCGCCAGCAGCCAAGCGAGAATAGCGGCCAACAATGAGCAGTTCTTC. Encoded protein: CASSQARIAANNEQFF.

J is TRBJ1-5 and V is TRBV6-2 or TRBV6-3, with D possibly matching TRBD1 (6 bases). The CDR3 totals 15 residues. Trimming cost V 6 bases and J 4 bases, with 16 bases left between them. Germline-derived CDR1 and CDR2 are MNHEY and SVGEGT. The chain's CDR3 is CASSLTGRRNQPQHF. The DNA of the CDR3 is TGTGCCAGCAGCCTGACAGGTCGAAGAAATCAGCCCCAGCATTTT.

This chain links TRBV7-9 with TRBJ1-5; D gene unclear. CDR1 SEHNR and CDR2 FQNEAQ come from the germline V gene (reference sequence). The CDR3 extends over 14 amino acids. V lost 5 bases, J lost 3 bases, and 11 bases lay in between. The DNA for the CDR3 is TGTGCCAGCAGCCACAACAGTCCCAATCAGCCCCAGCATTTT. It yields the protein CASSHNSPNQPQHF.

The chain combines TRBV10-3 with TRBJ1-2; no definite D call. V lost 4 bases to trimming and J lost 0 bases, with 12 bases between them. The CDR3 covers 15 residues. Per the germline V gene, CDR1 is ENHRY and CDR2 is SYGVKD. The CDR3: CAISANARANYGYTF. The CDR3 DNA reads TGTGCCATCAGTGCGAACGCCCGAGCTAACTATGGCTACACCTTC.

This clonotype showed up just once. The chain is built from TRBV3-1 and TRBJ1-5; 9 nucleotides align to TRBD1. The germline V gene has CDR1 LGHDT and CDR2 YNNKEL (reference sequence). V lost 4 bases, J lost 11 bases, and 9 bases stayed unmatched. The CDR3 is 14 residues long. In DNA, the CDR3 is TGTGCCAGCAGCCCAGGACAGGGGAGCGTTTCCCAGCATTTT. It specifies CASSPGQGSVSQHF.

The J gene is TRBJ2-7, the V gene TRBV12-3 or TRBV12-4; TRBD2 matches 11 bases. The CDR3 extends over 15 amino acids. The trim removed 4 bases at V and 3 bases at J, leaving 5 bases unmatched. The chain's CDR3 is CASSWQTSGIYEQYF. DNA for the CDR3: TGTGCCAGCAGTTGGCAGACTAGCGGGATCTACGAGCAGTACTTC.

The chain recombines TRBV7-3 with TRBJ2-1; perhaps TRBD2 as D (6 bases). The germline gives CDR1 SGHTA, CDR2 FQGTGA. The CDR3 totals 14 residues. Trimming stripped 7 bases from V and 6 bases from J, with 16 bases between. The CDR3 sequence: CASKVGDSINEQFF. Here the CDR3 DNA reads TGTGCCAGCAAAGTAGGGGACTCGATCAATGAGCAGTTCTTC. The complete variable domain, with remaining parts taken from reference TRBV7-3 and TRBJ2-1, reads GAGVSQTPSNKVTEKGKYVELRCDPISGHTALYWYRQSLGQGPEFLIYFQGTGAADDSGLPNDRFFAVRPEGSVSTLKIQRTERGDSAVYLCASKVGDSINEQFFGPGTRLTVL.

Only one count was recorded for this clonotype. The rearrangement uses TRBV18 and TRBJ1-5; D remains ambiguous. CDR1 and CDR2 (germline): KGHSH, LQKENI. There are 17 residues in the CDR3. Trimming shortened V by 3 bases and J by 6 bases, and 21 bases separated the two germline ends. CDR3 protein: CASSPFDGSTDAQPQHF. CDR3 sequence (DNA): TGTGCCAGCTCACCTTTCGATGGGTCGACTGACGCTCAGCCCCAGCATTTT.

Only one count was recorded for this clonotype. The chain employs TRBV5-1 and TRBJ2-5, with no clear D. The CDR3 length is 13 residues. Germline lookup yields CDR1 SGHRS and CDR2 YFSETQ. Trimming pared 5 bases from V and 1 base from J, leaving 9 bases between. CDR3 DNA: TGCGCCAGCAGGGTAGGAGTCCAAGAGACCCAGTACTTC. This encodes CASRVGVQETQYF.

The rearrangement uses TRBV20-1 and TRBJ2-1, with D possibly being TRBD2 (5 bases). Trimming took 5 bases from V and 8 from J, leaving 16 bases between them. CDR1 and CDR2 from the germline V gene are DFQATT and SNEGSKA (reference sequence). CDR3 length equals 13 residues. The CDR3 loop is CSAPRAYSDEQFF. CDR3 nucleotide sequence: TGCAGTGCTCCGCGGGCTTATTCGGATGAGCAGTTCTTC.

This chain joins TRBV3-1 and TRBJ2-5; tentative D call: TRBD2 (5 bases). Germline-derived CDR1 and CDR2 are LGHDT and YNNKEL (reference sequence). The CDR3 is 14 amino acids. V was pared by 8 bases and J by 5 bases, with 18 bases between. DNA for the CDR3: TGTGCCAGCGCTCGGGGTTCAGAATGGGAGACCCAGTACTTC. Translating gives CASARGSEWETQYF.

The V and J genes are TRBV12-3 or TRBV12-4 and TRBJ1-5; weak D call: TRBD1 (6 bases). There are 14 residues in the CDR3. Trimming took 8 bases from V and 6 from J, leaving 17 bases between them. The CDR3 DNA is TGTGCCAGCCGAATTAACACAGGGCCTCAGCCCCAGCATTTT. Translated, it gives CASRINTGPQPQHF.

The V call is TRBV29-1, the J call TRBJ2-1, with 13 bases identical to TRBD2. The germline gives CDR1 SQVTM, CDR2 ANQGSEA. This CDR3 comprises 14 residues. V lost 6 bases and J lost 7; bases outside the gene matches: 6. The CDR3 region is CSVSLAGGPNEQFF. The CDR3 DNA reads TGCAGCGTGTCACTAGCGGGAGGGCCTAATGAGCAGTTCTTC.

The V call is TRBV20-1, the J call TRBJ2-7; D ambiguous. Trimming took off 0 bases at V and 0 bases at J, with 12 bases between the two ends. The CDR3 runs 15 residues. Per the germline V gene, CDR1 is DFQATT and CDR2 is SNEGSKA (reference sequence). In nucleotides, the CDR3 is TGCAGTGCTAGAGATCGGACGACCCTCTCCTACGAGCAGTACTTC. Translation: CSARDRTTLSYEQYF.

The chain uses TRBV4-1 and TRBJ1-3; TRBD1 matches at 8 bases. The V segment lost 5 bases and the J segment 0 bases; nucleotides outside the gene matches: 12. The germline gives CDR1 MGHRA, CDR2 YSYEKL. The CDR3 spans 18 residues. The CDR3 DNA reads TGCGCCAGCAGCTATCAAACAGGGGGGGGTTTCTCTGGAAACACCATATATTTT. Protein: CASSYQTGGGFSGNTIYF.

J is TRBJ2-4 and V is TRBV29-1, with a weak D call TRBD1 (5 bases). V was cut by 6 bases and J by 7 bases, with 13 bases left in between. The CDR3 is made up of 12 amino acids. In germline, CDR1 is SQVTM, CDR2 ANQGSEA. CDR3: CSVTTGLNIQYF. CDR3 sequence (DNA): TGCAGCGTCACCACAGGTCTGAACATTCAGTACTTC.

The chain uses TRBV7-2 and TRBJ2-1; no definite D call. V was trimmed by 2 bases and J by 4 bases, leaving 12 bases between them. This CDR3 contains 15 residues. Germline V lookup: CDR1 SGHTA, CDR2 FQGNSA. Here the CDR3 reads CASSLSLQPYNEQFF. The DNA of the CDR3 is TGTGCCAGCAGCTTAAGTCTGCAACCGTACAATGAGCAGTTCTTC.